This note documents a single TCR beta chain sequence. The data originate from a study of identical twins. TCRdb re-called the 5' RACE reads through MiXCR, storing one row per CDR3 protein. This sample has hundreds of thousands of distinct CDR3 sequences; around 20% occur once, and the top ten carry more than 4%. The germline gives CDR1 DFQATT, CDR2 SNEGSKA (reference sequence). The CDR3 extends over 10 amino acids. With 7 bases removed from V and 5 bases from J, the gap between germline ends came to 8 bases. The same data also went into a second study, on T cells expressing NK-cell markers. That source adds: The CD3+CD56-NKG2C+ fraction of a few donors was also led by these clonotypes.

The receptor comes from a young woman in good health. Sequencing input: PBMCs. The chain has TRBV20-1 and TRBJ1-1; D gene unclear. The DNA of the CDR3 is TGCAGTGTCTGGGCGACTGAAGCTTTCTTT. Protein: CSVWATEAFF.